This T cell receptor beta chain was captured by sequencing in a study of blood T cell repertoires in COVID-19. This CDR3 region has 16 residues. CDR1 SGDLS and CDR2 YYNGEE come from the germline V gene. After removal of 2 bases from V and 8 bases from J, the junction contained 11 bases not matched to a gene. Sequencing used immunoSEQ multiplex PCR; TCRdb keeps in-frame clones, though not all of them. Among fewer than 600,000 clones, roughly nine tenths were seen once, and the ten largest hold 0.8% to 0.9%. The V and J genes are TRBV9 and TRBJ2-2, with 8 bases matching TRBD2. Sequencing input: peripheral blood. The receptor was isolated from a man younger than 35 with COVID-19, enrolled during active disease. The CDR3 is CASSVRHSGVMGELFF. The CDR3 DNA follows: TGTGCCAGCAGCGTTCGACATAGCGGGGTGATGGGGGAGCTGTTTTTT.